In this sample, the clone carrying this TCR beta chain turned up many times. Its antigen is currently unknown. In building TCR beta libraries, iRepertoire HTBI primers were used together with Arm-PCR of CDR3 regions. TCRdb re-called the multiplex PCR reads with MiXCR, one entry per CDR3 protein. The sample includes a few hundred thousand distinct CDR3 sequences, roughly 21% of them seen just once. Noted time point: persistent/refractory GD, antithyroid drugs over 5 years with positive TRAb. The TCR library was made from RNA extracted from PBMCs. Graves' disease was diagnosed by American Thyroid Association guidelines. These data originate in a study of regulatory T cells in long-lasting Graves disease. Overall study: Persistence in Graves' disease denoted antithyroid drug use beyond 5 years alongside positive TSH receptor antibodies. Study findings and constraints: Persistent disease showed a preference for TRBV28, TRBJ1-2 and TRBJ2-5.

This CDR3 contains 15 residues. The germline CDR1 and CDR2 sequences are SGHRS and YFSETQ. V was trimmed by 0 bases and J by 0 bases, leaving 6 bases between them. The material was peripheral blood mononuclear cells (PBMCs), obtained when the disease was refractory, from a patient treated with antithyroid drugs. The TCR comes from a female donor with Graves disease. The chain carries TRBV5-1 and TRBJ2-2; D uncertain. The CDR3 is CASSLEGANTGELFF. The CDR3 nucleotides are TGCGCCAGCAGCTTGGAAGGAGCGAACACCGGGGAGCTGTTTTTT.